The T cell receptor (beta chain) described here comes from a study of T cell changes during pregnancy in multiple sclerosis. The germline gives CDR1 KGHSH, CDR2 LQKENI. V was clipped by 1 base and J by 4 bases; unmatched bases: 9. The CDR3 extends over 16 amino acids. Profiled with immunoSEQ multiplex PCR; TCRdb holds only in-frame clones, not every one. The profile shows 66,000 or so clones, roughly 90% of them singletons. This rearrangement joins TRBV18 to TRBJ2-7, with 8 bases matching TRBD1. The receptor's source is a female donor with multiple sclerosis, enrolled in a pregnancy study. This material consisted of CD8+ T cells from peripheral blood mononuclear cells, taken before pregnancy. The CDR3 DNA is TGTGCCAGCTCACCACTTGACAGGGGCCCCCCTTACGAGCAGTACTTC. It specifies CASSPLDRGPPYEQYF.